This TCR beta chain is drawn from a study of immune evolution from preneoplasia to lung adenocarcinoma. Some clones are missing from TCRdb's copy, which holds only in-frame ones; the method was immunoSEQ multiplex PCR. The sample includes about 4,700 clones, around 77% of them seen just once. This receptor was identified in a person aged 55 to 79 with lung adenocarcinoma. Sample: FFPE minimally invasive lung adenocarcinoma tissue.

In DNA form, the CDR3 reads TGTGCCAGCGGCCTGGGGGCGGGACAGGGTGCTGGGGCCAACGTCCTGACTTTC. Protein sequence: CASGLGAGQGAGANVLTF. J is TRBJ2-6 and V is TRBV11-1; 9 positions agree with TRBD1. The CDR3 runs 18 residues. The V and J ends lost 8 bases and 2 bases, in that order; junction bases with no gene match: 13. Germline-derived CDR1 and CDR2 are SGHAT and FQDESV (reference sequence).